Relative to its sample, the clone carrying this TCR beta chain is medium-sized. The target antigen is unknown. The CDR3 extends over 13 amino acids. V was clipped by 4 bases and J by 0 bases; unmatched bases: 2. Per germline, CDR1 DFQATT and CDR2 SNEGSKA (reference sequence). TCRdb re-derived calls from the 5' RACE reads in MiXCR, one entry per CDR3 protein. Here the sample spans approximately 1,900 distinct CDR3 sequences, less than 2.5% being singletons. The sample's time point: sample taken at primary tumor resection. This specimen belongs to a study of spatial heterogeneity in lung cancer. Study-level points and caveats: Tumors with more nonsynonymous mutations had more expanded intratumoral alpha and beta TCRs.

This specimen consisted of lung tumor tissue, obtained at surgery. The TCR comes from a male donor with early-stage non-small cell lung cancer. V usage is TRBV20-1 and J usage is TRBJ2-7, with TRBD1 matching 8 bases. This CDR3 reads CSATQGASYEQYF. The CDR3 nucleotides are TGCAGTGCTACTCAGGGGGCCTCCTACGAGCAGTACTTC.